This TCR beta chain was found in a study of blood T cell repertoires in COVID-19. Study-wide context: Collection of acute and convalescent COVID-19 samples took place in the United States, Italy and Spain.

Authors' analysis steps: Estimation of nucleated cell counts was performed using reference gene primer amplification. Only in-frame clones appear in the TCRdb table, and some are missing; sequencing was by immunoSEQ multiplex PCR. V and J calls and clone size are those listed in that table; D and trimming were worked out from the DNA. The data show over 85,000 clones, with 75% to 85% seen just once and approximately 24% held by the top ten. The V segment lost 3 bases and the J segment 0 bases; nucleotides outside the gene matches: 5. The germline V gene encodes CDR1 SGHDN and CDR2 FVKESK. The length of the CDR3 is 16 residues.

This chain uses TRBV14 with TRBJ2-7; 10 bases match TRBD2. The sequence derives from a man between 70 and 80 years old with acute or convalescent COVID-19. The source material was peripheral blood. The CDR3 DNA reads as TGTGCCAGCAGCCAGCTCGGGACTAGCGCCTCCTACGAGCAGTACTTC. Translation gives CASSQLGTSASYEQYF.